The clone carrying this TCR beta chain showed up just a few times. Its antigen remains unknown. These data originate in a study of CD8+CD57+ T cells in acquired aplastic anemia. Study at large: CD4+ and CD8+ cells, once sorted, gave DNA averaging approximately 3.3 ug. Findings and limits, study-wide: Patients and controls shared under 35 CD8+ CDR3 sequences, which appeared highly expressed in patients and within their immunodominant clones.

By flow cytometry, patients selected for sequencing had shown an expansion of CD8+CD57+ cells. Each of the patients presented with severe acquired aplastic anemia. Patients had not yet gotten any therapy when their blood was taken for sampling. This CDR3 is 18 amino acids long. Germline V CDR1 and CDR2: SGHDN, FVKESK. The V end lost 0 bases, the J end lost 0 bases, and 15 bases lay between the germline ends. The TCR beta profiling, which covered VDJ combination and CDR3 sequence, was carried out using genomic DNA as the template. TCRdb processed the reads anew with MiXCR; each CDR3 protein has one entry. In the table there are under 250,000 distinct CDR3 sequences, approximately 45% of which are singletons.

Specimen: sorted CD4+, CD8+, or CD8+CD57+ T cells (not recorded which) from PBMCs. The receptor was isolated from a human donor with aplastic anemia. The rearrangement uses TRBV14 and TRBJ1-3; no clear D. CDR3 region: CASSQELLGRNSGNTIYF. DNA of the CDR3: TGTGCCAGCAGCCAAGAGTTACTTGGGAGAAACTCTGGAAACACCATATATTTT.